Following are 21 T cell receptor beta chains from one sample sequenced in a study of T-cell reconstitution after alpha-beta-depleted transplantation in children listed by TCRdb under 2016. Library preparation employed PCR. The listed sequencing device is Illumina HiSeq 2500. Molecular barcoding was employed in the preparation of TCR libraries, with unique molecular identifiers being used to normalize TCRbeta repertoire quantification. The public sequencing data were trimmed at Q25 with fastp and processed into clonotypes with MiXCR by TCRdb, which kept only in-frame beta chains. Every CDR3 protein is listed once, alongside the most common genes and DNA of its rows. The sample table shows approximately 400,000 distinct CDR3 sequences, and approximately 11% are seen once. The ten largest clones add up to 4.5% to 7% of the sample. The specimen comprised PBMCs from the stem cell graft donor, sampled from the stem cell graft. These receptors originate from a human donor who donated a stem cell graft to a child with acute myeloid leukemia.

In its sample, this clonotype was seen a few times. The chain employs TRBV20-1 and TRBJ2-4, with 9 bases matching TRBD2. Germline V gene lookup returns CDR1 DFQATT and CDR2 SNEGSKA (reference sequence). The J segment lost 10 bases and the V segment lost 0 bases, leaving 7 bases of the junction unmatched. There are 14 residues in the CDR3. The CDR3 reads CSARESVAGDIQYF. DNA of the CDR3: TGCAGTGCTAGAGAGTCGGTAGCGGGAGATATTCAGTACTTC.

The rearrangement uses TRBV7-9 and TRBJ2-7; possible D gene TRBD2, 6 bases. CDR3 size: 15 residues. The V gene lost 3 bases and the J gene lost 0 bases, with 12 bases spanning the gap. Germline CDR1 is SEHNR and CDR2 is FQNEAQ (reference sequence). CDR3 nucleotide sequence: TGTGCCAGCAGCTTCGGCCTAGCGCACTCCTACGAGCAGTACTTC. It is translated as CASSFGLAHSYEQYF.

This clonotype was counted between two and nine times. DNA of the CDR3: TGTGCCAGCAGGGGGACAGACATTACCTACGAGCAGTACTTC. Translated: CASRGTDITYEQYF. The genes are TRBV12-3 or TRBV12-4 and TRBJ2-7, with 7 nucleotides matching TRBD1. V shed 6 bases, J shed 2 bases, and the junction held 7 bases outside the gene matches. The CDR3 has 14 residues.

This clonotype was counted between two and nine times. The gene calls are TRBV29-1 and TRBJ2-7; TRBD1 aligns across 7 bases. The CDR3 runs 14 residues. The V gene's germline CDR1 is SQVTM and CDR2 ANQGSEA. Trimming took 5 bases from V and 0 from J; bases not matched to a gene: 7. Written as DNA, the CDR3 is TGCAGCGTTCGGACAGGCAGGAGCTCCTACGAGCAGTACTTC. This gives the protein CSVRTGRSSYEQYF.

This clonotype was seen a few times. For the CDR3, the DNA is TGTGCCAGCAGTGAAAAGAGCGGGGGGCACAATGAGCAGTTCTTC. Translation: CASSEKSGGHNEQFF. This chain joins TRBV25-1 and TRBJ2-1; 9 bases line up with TRBD2. Germline CDR1 reads MGHDK; CDR2 reads SYGVNS. The CDR3 consists of 15 residues. After removal of 2 bases from V and 5 bases from J, the junction contained 4 bases not matched to a gene. Drawing the rest from reference TRBV25-1 and TRBJ2-1, the complete variable domain is EADIYQTPRYLVIGTGKKITLECSQTMGHDKMYWYQQDPGMELHLIHYSYGVNSTEKGDLSSESTVSRIRTEHFPLTLESARPSHTSQYLCASSEKSGGHNEQFFGPGTRLTVL.

V and J are TRBV7-3 and TRBJ2-7; possibly TRBD1 or TRBD2 for D (5 bases each). Germline lookup yields CDR1 SGHTA and CDR2 FQGTGA. The CDR3 runs to 14 residues. The V end was cut by 5 bases, the J end by 6 bases, with 17 bases between. CDR3 nucleotide sequence: TGTGCCAGCAGCCCAAGTCCAGGGACGGGCGAGCAGTACTTC. Translated: CASSPSPGTGEQYF.

This clonotype was picked up many times. The genes are TRBV2 and TRBJ2-5; 7 bases fit TRBD1. Germline V gene sequence: CDR1 SNHLY, CDR2 FYNNEI. J was trimmed by 9 bases and V by 6 bases; bases with no gene match: 4. The CDR3 is 11 residues long. The CDR3 loop reads CASRDDRAQYF. The DNA of the CDR3 is TGTGCCAGCAGGGACGACAGGGCCCAGTACTTC.

The V and J genes are TRBV5-1 and TRBJ1-2, with TRBD1 matching 10 bases. The CDR3 loop spans 16 amino acids. Germline CDR1 is SGHRS and CDR2 is YFSETQ. With 4 bases clipped from V and 3 bases from J, the junction kept 9 bases outside the gene matches. The CDR3 region has the DNA TGCGCCAGCAGCGGAACCACGGGACAGGGGCACTATGGCTACACCTTC. As protein: CASSGTTGQGHYGYTF.

There are many counts of this clonotype. The CDR3 bases are TGTGCCAGCAGCCTGAGGGACAGGGTTGGTGGTAGCGGGAGCACAGATACGCAGTATTTT. It yields the protein CASSLRDRVGGSGSTDTQYF. The V and J genes are TRBV7-8 and TRBJ2-3, with 9 bases aligning to TRBD1. This CDR3 has 20 residues. With V trimmed by 5 bases and J by 0 bases, 18 bases remained unmatched. Per the germline V gene, CDR1 is SGHVS and CDR2 is FQNEAQ. The whole variable domain, filled in from reference TRBV7-8 and TRBJ2-3, reads GAGVSQSPRYKVAKRGQDVALRCDPISGHVSLFWYQQALGQGPEFLTYFQNEAQLDKSGLPSDRFFAERPEGSVSTLKIQRTQQEDSAVYLCASSLRDRVGGSGSTDTQYFGPGTRLTVL.

This clonotype was observed many times. This chain uses TRBV12-3 or TRBV12-4 with TRBJ2-1, with D unresolved. The CDR3 extends over 16 amino acids. Trimming left V 3 bases short and J 0 bases short, with 12 bases between. CDR3 loop: CASSFGRAPSYNEQFF. DNA for the CDR3: TGTGCCAGCAGTTTCGGCCGGGCGCCCTCCTACAATGAGCAGTTCTTC.

V gene TRBV10-3 combines with J gene TRBJ2-3; 7 nucleotides line up with TRBD2. From germline, CDR1 is ENHRY and CDR2 SYGVKD. Trimming took 0 bases from V and 1 from J; bases not matched to a gene: 1. The CDR3 runs 15 residues. CDR3 loop: CAISESTSGTDTQYF. The CDR3 DNA reads TGTGCCATCAGTGAGTCAACTAGCGGCACAGATACGCAGTATTTT.

The V gene is TRBV20-1, the J gene TRBJ2-3; TRBD2 might be the D (5 bases). Germline-derived CDR1 and CDR2 are DFQATT and SNEGSKA (reference sequence). V lost 2 bases to trimming and J lost 1 base, with 10 bases between them. The CDR3 runs to 14 residues. The CDR3 spells CSARYSEGTDTQYF. DNA for the CDR3: TGCAGTGCTAGATATAGCGAGGGCACAGATACGCAGTATTTT.

The chain uses TRBV5-1 and TRBJ2-7, with a weak D call TRBD1 (6 bases). V lost 2 bases, J lost 2 bases, and 8 bases lay in between. The germline gives CDR1 SGHRS, CDR2 YFSETQ. This CDR3 spans 13 amino acids. CDR3 sequence (DNA): TGCGCCAGCAGCTTACAGGGTCCCTACGAGCAGTACTTC. Its translation: CASSLQGPYEQYF.

The J gene is TRBJ2-2, the V gene TRBV29-1; D not resolved. Per the germline V gene, CDR1 is SQVTM and CDR2 is ANQGSEA. Trimming pared 7 bases from V and 6 bases from J, leaving 18 bases between. The CDR3 covers 14 residues. CDR3 coding DNA: TGCAGCGCCACTTCCCCCTATTCGGCCGGGGAGCTGTTTTTT. It codes for CSATSPYSAGELFF.

In its sample, this clonotype was seen many times. V usage is TRBV29-1 and J usage is TRBJ2-7; D is perhaps TRBD2 (6 bases). Germline CDR1 reads SQVTM; CDR2 reads ANQGSEA. The germline V and J ends were trimmed by 4 bases and 9 bases, with 13 bases remaining between them. The CDR3 loop spans 11 amino acids. The CDR3 DNA is TGCAGCGTTGCGCGGGACTCGGGGCAGTACTTC. Translation: CSVARDSGQYF.

The chain joins TRBV5-1 to TRBJ2-4; D remains ambiguous. V was pared by 4 bases and J by 4 bases, with 15 bases between. The CDR3 is 15 residues long. Per the germline V gene, CDR1 is SGHRS and CDR2 is YFSETQ. The DNA for the CDR3 is TGCGCCAGCAGCCCAGGTGAAACTTCTAAAAACATTCAGTACTTC. Its protein product is CASSPGETSKNIQYF.

This clonotype was seen a few times. The J gene is TRBJ2-4, the V gene TRBV12-3 or TRBV12-4; D is unclear. Trimming stripped 3 bases from V and 0 bases from J, with 15 bases between. There are 17 residues in the CDR3. As DNA, the CDR3 is TGTGCCAGCAGTTTGGTGGTTGGAACTGTAGCCAAAAACATTCAGTACTTC. Its translation: CASSLVVGTVAKNIQYF.

In the case of this clonotype: One junction end disagrees with the germline gene, perhaps due to a read error. The chain combines TRBV7-6 with TRBJ2-1; D is unclear. The CDR3 is made up of 14 amino acids. Germline loops: CDR1 SGHVS, CDR2 FNYEAQ. The CDR3 DNA reads as TGTGCCAGCAGCTCTCTATCACTGGGTTATGACCAGTTCTTC. This gives the protein CASSSLSLGYDQFF. The entire variable domain, with the rest obtained from reference TRBV7-6 and TRBJ2-1, is as follows: GAGVSQSPRYKVTKRGQDVALRCDPISGHVSLYWYRQALGQGPEFLTYFNYEAQQDKSGLPNDRFSAERPEGSISTLTIQRTEQRDSAMYRCASSSLSLGYDQFFGPGTRLTVL.

V usage is TRBV6-2 or TRBV6-3 and J usage is TRBJ2-1, with D possibly matching TRBD2 (6 bases). The CDR3 spans 15 residues. CDR1 is MNHEY, CDR2 SVGEGT, per germline. Trimming shortened V by 9 bases and J by 5 bases, and 20 bases separated the two germline ends. The CDR3 is CASISAGTANNEQFF. In DNA, the CDR3 is TGTGCCAGTATCTCGGCGGGAACCGCCAACAATGAGCAGTTCTTC.

Many counts were recorded for this clonotype. The chain couples TRBV12-3 or TRBV12-4 to TRBJ2-1, with 7 bases aligning to TRBD2. The CDR3 contains 16 residues. J was trimmed by 1 base and V by 5 bases; bases with no gene match: 8. The CDR3 DNA reads TGTGCCAGCAGTCCATTGTTCGGGAGGTCCTACAATGAGCAGTTCTTC. It specifies CASSPLFGRSYNEQFF.

The chain couples TRBV20-1 to TRBJ1-2, with a possible D match to TRBD1 (6 bases). CDR1 DFQATT and CDR2 SNEGSKA come from the germline V gene (reference sequence). The V end was cut by 1 base, the J end by 7 bases, with 16 bases between. The CDR3 loop spans 14 amino acids. The CDR3 reads CSARVGTIYGGYTF. The CDR3 nucleotides read TGCAGTGCTAGAGTGGGGACAATCTATGGTGGCTACACCTTC.